This T cell receptor beta chain was identified in a study of shared T cell receptors in the human thymus. Profiling relied on immunoSEQ multiplex PCR, and the TCRdb table lists in-frame clones only, not all of them. The data hold about 380,000 clones, with just under 95% observed a single time. Per germline, CDR1 LNHDA and CDR2 SQIVND (reference sequence). V shed 4 bases, J shed 0 bases, and the junction held 6 bases outside the gene matches. There are 15 residues in the CDR3. The genes are TRBV19 and TRBJ2-7; 7 bases agree with TRBD2. The sequence was obtained from a human donor. Sequencing input: thymocytes. CDR3: CASSTKLAISYEQYF. DNA of the CDR3: TGTGCCAGTAGTACCAAACTAGCGATCTCCTACGAGCAGTACTTC.